Sequencing of this T cell receptor beta chain was carried out in a study of long-term antiretroviral therapy in people with HIV. Investigators performed immunoSEQ version v3.0 at survey level. The data were produced by immunoSEQ multiplex PCR, yet TCRdb's version contains in-frame clones alone and is incomplete. This table has about 33,000 clones, 65% to 80% appearing once. From germline, CDR1 is MGHDK and CDR2 SYGVNS. This CDR3 is 16 amino acids long. Trimming stripped 2 bases from V and 6 bases from J, with 19 bases between. The receptor comes from a woman aged 45 to 65 with HIV. V usage is TRBV25-1 and J usage is TRBJ1-2; the D gene is possibly TRBD1 (6 bases). The sequences come from unsorted PBMCs, collected 2 years after starting antiretroviral therapy. CDR3 protein: CASSERGQIELDGYTF. Here the CDR3 DNA reads TGTGCCAGCAGTGAACGGGGGCAGATCGAGTTGGATGGCTACACCTTC.